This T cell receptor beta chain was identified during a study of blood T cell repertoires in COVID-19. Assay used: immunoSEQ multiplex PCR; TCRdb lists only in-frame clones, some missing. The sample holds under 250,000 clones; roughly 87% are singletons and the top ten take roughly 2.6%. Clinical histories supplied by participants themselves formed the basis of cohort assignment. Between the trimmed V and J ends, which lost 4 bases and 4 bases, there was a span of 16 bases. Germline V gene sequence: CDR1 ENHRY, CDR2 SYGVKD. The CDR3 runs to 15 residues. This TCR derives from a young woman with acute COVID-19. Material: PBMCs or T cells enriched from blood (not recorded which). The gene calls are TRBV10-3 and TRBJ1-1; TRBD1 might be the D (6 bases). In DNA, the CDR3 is TGTGCCATCAGTGTTAACAGGGTGAGCCTCACTGAAGCTTTCTTT. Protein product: CAISVNRVSLTEAFF.